The clone carrying this T cell receptor (beta chain) was counted once. Its target is unknown. Use of 60 Vbeta and 13 Jbeta primers characterized the PCR. Profiling relied on immunoSEQ multiplex PCR, and the TCRdb table lists in-frame clones only, not all of them. This sample yields some 82,000 clones, of which roughly 84% are seen a single time; 2.4% belongs to the top ten. CDR3 length equals 13 residues. V shed 6 bases, J shed 4 bases, and the junction held 1 base outside the gene matches. Germline V gives CDR1 MNHNS, CDR2 SASEGT. These data come from a study of cytomegalovirus exposure and HLA in healthy donors. Regarding the study as a whole: For most TCR beta V segments, an earlier analysis put the productive rate at about 90% or about 30% of the time. In a later analysis, the majority of CMV-associated beta chains seemingly showed HLA restriction. Exclusion as indistinguishable affected some V segments, including TRBV6-2 and TRBV6-3. In a later analysis, TCR beta V- and J-gene trimming was associated with a missense DCLRE1C variant.

V and J are TRBV6-1 and TRBJ1-5; 9 bases are shared with TRBD1. Sequencing was done on a sample of PBMCs. This TCR came from a woman in her forties or fifties in good health and CMV-seronegative. CDR3 residues: CASRDRGNQPQHF. Written as DNA, the CDR3 is TGTGCCAGCAGGGACAGGGGAAATCAGCCCCAGCATTTT.